A single sample gave rise to the 20 T cell receptor beta chains below, sequenced in a study of blood T cell repertoires in COVID-19. Some clones are missing from TCRdb's copy, which holds only in-frame ones; the method was immunoSEQ multiplex PCR. The sample holds about 210,000 clones, about nine tenths seen once. Sample: peripheral blood. Receptors originate from a woman aged 40-49 years with acute or convalescent COVID-19.

The genes are TRBV9 and TRBJ1-1, with D perhaps TRBD1 (6 bases). CDR1 and CDR2 (germline): SGDLS, YYNGEE. Trimming took 4 bases from V and 1 from J, leaving 14 bases between them. The CDR3 has 15 residues. Here the CDR3 reads CASSQGRGRNTEAFF. CDR3 DNA: TGTGCCAGCAGCCAAGGTAGGGGGAGGAACACTGAAGCTTTCTTT.

The chain uses TRBV12-5 and TRBJ2-2; 10 nucleotides agree with TRBD1. Germline lookup yields CDR1 LGHNT and CDR2 FRNRAP. V trimming: 0 bases; J trimming: 4 bases; junction bases outside the gene matches: 14. The length of the CDR3 is 20 residues. The CDR3 DNA reads TGTGCTAGTGGTTTGGTACCATTTGTGGAGGACAGGGGGGCCACCGGGGAGCTGTTTTTT. Translated, it gives CASGLVPFVEDRGATGELFF.

CDR3 amino acids: CASSQYPEKLFF. CDR3 DNA: TGCGCCAGCAGCCAATATCCCGAAAAACTGTTTTTT. The J gene is TRBJ1-4, the V gene TRBV4-1; D is undetermined. In germline, CDR1 is MGHRA, CDR2 YSYEKL. This CDR3 region has 12 residues. V lost 2 bases and J 8 bases, leaving 6 bases between the germline ends.

The chain joins TRBV7-9 to TRBJ2-1; perhaps TRBD2 as D (5 bases). Germline V gene sequence: CDR1 SEHNR, CDR2 FQNEAQ (reference sequence). The CDR3 has 17 amino acids. The ends were cut back, 4 bases at V and 5 bases at J, with 21 bases in the middle. The CDR3: CASSSRPGLDLNNEQFF. CDR3 DNA sequence: TGTGCCAGCAGCTCCCGGCCGGGGTTGGACCTTAACAATGAGCAGTTCTTC.

The chain couples TRBV12-3 or TRBV12-4 to TRBJ1-5; TRBD1 aligns across 9 bases. V lost 6 bases, J lost 4 bases, and 1 base stayed unmatched. The CDR3 covers 13 residues. The CDR3 here is CASRDRGNQPQHF. For the CDR3, the DNA is TGTGCCAGCAGGGACAGGGGTAATCAGCCCCAGCATTTT.

The CDR3 loop reads CASNILADNEQFF. In DNA, the CDR3 is TGTGCCAGCAACATCCTAGCGGACAATGAGCAGTTCTTC. This chain joins TRBV2 and TRBJ2-1, with 7 bases matching TRBD2. J gave up 5 bases and V 7 bases, and 5 bases lay outside the gene matches. The CDR3 is 13 amino acids. Germline CDR1 SNHLY, CDR2 FYNNEI. Full variable domain (remainder filled in from reference TRBV2 and TRBJ2-1): EPEVTQTPSHQVTQMGQEVILRCVPISNHLYFYWYRQILGQKVEFLVSFYNNEISEKSEIFDDQFSVERPDGSNFTLKIRSTKLEDSAMYFCASNILADNEQFFGPGTRLTVL.

The J gene is TRBJ1-3, the V gene TRBV23-1, with unresolved D. Being an ORF, TRBV23-1 has a function that is uncertain. This CDR3 region has 15 residues. The V gene lost 0 bases and the J gene lost 5 bases, with 11 bases spanning the gap. The CDR3 loop reads CASSQSEPFRNTIYF. The CDR3 coding sequence is TGCGCCAGCAGTCAATCTGAGCCCTTCAGAAACACCATATATTTT.

The rearrangement links TRBV15 to TRBJ2-7; 7 bases line up with TRBD1. The CDR3 has 17 amino acids. With 5 bases clipped from V and 0 bases from J, the junction kept 13 bases outside the gene matches. CDR1 is LNHNV, CDR2 YYDKDF, per germline (reference sequence). In nucleotides, the CDR3 is TGTGCCACCAGCTCCTCCATGGACAGGCGTTACTCCTACGAGCAGTACGTC. Amino acid sequence: CATSSSMDRRYSYEQYV.

This rearrangement joins TRBV6-2 or TRBV6-3 to TRBJ1-2, with TRBD1 matching 9 bases. The V gene end was trimmed by 5 bases and the J gene end by 1 base; junction bases not matched to a gene: 8. This CDR3 contains 16 residues. Germline V gives CDR1 MNHEY, CDR2 SVGEGT. This CDR3 is CASSRYTGQGNYGYTF. Written as DNA, the CDR3 is TGTGCCAGCAGTCGCTACACGGGACAGGGTAACTATGGCTACACCTTC.

The CDR3 DNA reads TGTGCCAGCAGTTTCCCCACACAGGGGCGGGATACGCAGTATTTT. Translation: CASSFPTQGRDTQYF. This rearrangement joins TRBV27 to TRBJ2-3; 7 bases fit TRBD1. The CDR3 is 15 residues long. The germline gives CDR1 MNHEY, CDR2 SMNVEV (reference sequence). V dropped 3 bases and J dropped 6; count of bases not matched to a gene: 9.

This sequence joins TRBV5-1 and TRBJ2-5; 10 bases match TRBD2. CDR1 and CDR2 (germline): SGHRS, YFSETQ. V lost 3 bases and J lost 5; bases outside the gene matches: 10. CDR3 length: 16 amino acids. The CDR3 loop reads CASSYAGTSDSETQYF. Here the CDR3 DNA reads TGCGCCAGCAGCTACGCCGGGACTAGCGATTCGGAGACCCAGTACTTC.

This chain links TRBV30 with TRBJ1-5; D is ambiguous. Germline CDR1 reads GTSNPN; CDR2 reads SVGIG (reference sequence). Trimming took 2 bases from V and 5 from J, leaving 10 bases between them. This CDR3 comprises 13 residues. The CDR3 here is CAWSLERDQPQHF. The DNA of the CDR3 is TGTGCCTGGAGTTTGGAGCGGGATCAGCCCCAGCATTTT.

This rearrangement joins TRBV3-1 (or the pseudogene TRBV3-2) to TRBJ1-1, with 8 bases fitting TRBD1. The germline gives CDR1 LGHDT, CDR2 YNNKEL (reference sequence). The CDR3 runs to 14 residues. J lost 6 bases, V lost 2 bases, and 5 bases had no gene match. The CDR3 spells CASSQPDRGPEAFF. In DNA, the CDR3 is TGTGCCAGCAGCCAACCCGACAGGGGCCCTGAAGCTTTCTTT.

The V and J genes are TRBV7-6 and TRBJ2-1; TRBD2 agrees at 10 bases. Germline CDR1 SGHVS, CDR2 FNYEAQ. V lost 5 bases, J lost 0 bases, and 10 bases stayed unmatched. This CDR3 has 18 residues. CDR3 region: CASSLSGGALSSYNEQFF. Here the CDR3 DNA reads TGTGCCAGCAGCCTAAGCGGGGGGGCCTTAAGCTCCTACAATGAGCAGTTCTTC.

This clone has just a few counts. This sequence joins TRBV25-1 and TRBJ1-4; 7 positions match TRBD1. J was trimmed by 7 bases and V by 4 bases; bases with no gene match: 6. The CDR3 consists of 14 residues. Germline-derived CDR1 and CDR2 are MGHDK and SYGVNS. CDR3 sequence (DNA): TGTGCCAGCAGTGGCCGACAGGGTGGTGAAAAACTGTTTTTT. Translated: CASSGRQGGEKLFF.

This clone showed up just a few times. The chain has TRBV25-1 and TRBJ1-3; 8 nucleotides agree with TRBD1. The CDR3 spans 15 residues. V lost 9 bases to trimming and J lost 0 bases; unmatched junction nucleotides: 7. CDR1 is MGHDK and CDR2 is SYGVNS in the germline V gene. The CDR3, as DNA: TGTGCCAGTACGCCCGGACAGGGCTCTGGAAACACCATATATTTT. It yields the protein CASTPGQGSGNTIYF. The complete variable domain, with remaining parts taken from reference TRBV25-1 and TRBJ1-3, reads EADIYQTPRYLVIGTGKKITLECSQTMGHDKMYWYQQDPGMELHLIHYSYGVNSTEKGDLSSESTVSRIRTEHFPLTLESARPSHTSQYLCASTPGQGSGNTIYFGEGSWLTVV.

The chain carries TRBV5-5 and TRBJ2-1; 12 bases fit TRBD2. Germline CDR1 and CDR2: SGHKS and YYEKEE (reference sequence). The length of the CDR3 is 17 residues. The J segment lost 3 bases and the V segment lost 4 bases, leaving 8 bases of the junction unmatched. The DNA of the CDR3 is TGTGCCAGCAGCCTCAGACTAGCGGGGGCCCTCTACAATGAGCAGTTCTTC. It codes for CASSLRLAGALYNEQFF.

The chain carries TRBV14 and TRBJ1-2; a weak D match, TRBD1 (5 bases). Germline V gives CDR1 SGHDN, CDR2 FVKESK. The CDR3 sequence is 14 residues long. Deletions cut 4 bases from V and 8 bases from J, with 17 bases between. The chain's CDR3 is CASSLLDTLGGYTF. CDR3 DNA: TGTGCCAGCAGCCTATTGGACACCCTGGGAGGCTACACCTTC. The entire variable domain, with the rest obtained from reference TRBV14 and TRBJ1-2, is as follows: EAGVTQFPSHSVIEKGQTVTLRCDPISGHDNLYWYRRVMGKEIKFLLHFVKESKQDESGMPNNRFLAERTGGTYSTLKVQPAELEDSGVYFCASSLLDTLGGYTFGSGTRLTVV.

This clone occurred once. The chain joins TRBV28 to TRBJ1-2, with TRBD1 matching over 7 bases. CDR1 and CDR2 (germline): MDHEN, SYDVKM. The V segment lost 6 bases and the J segment 6 bases; nucleotides outside the gene matches: 16. This CDR3 is 16 amino acids long. This CDR3 is CASSPYGGQGDNGYTF. CDR3 coding DNA: TGTGCCAGCAGCCCCTATGGGGGGCAGGGGGATAATGGCTACACCTTC.

The chain employs TRBV19 and TRBJ2-1; 15 bases line up with TRBD2. This CDR3 has 16 residues. The J segment lost 2 bases and the V segment lost 4 bases, leaving 0 bases of the junction unmatched. In germline, CDR1 is LNHDA, CDR2 SQIVND (reference sequence). CDR3 DNA sequence: TGTGCCAGTAGTAGGACTAGCGGGGGGGCCTACAATGAGCAGTTCTTC. It yields the protein CASSRTSGGAYNEQFF.